This T cell receptor (beta chain) was sequenced during a study of cytomegalovirus exposure and HLA in healthy donors. There were likely unrecorded immune exposures, though donors were nominally healthy when sampled. Per germline, CDR1 MDHEN and CDR2 SYDVKM. The CDR3 sequence is 13 residues long. V dropped 7 bases and J dropped 2 bases, with 10 bases sitting between them. PCR involved 60 Vbeta and 13 Jbeta primers. Method: immunoSEQ multiplex PCR; TCRdb's copy keeps in-frame clones and lacks some. The table lists about 90,000 clones, about 81% of them singletons. Sequenced: PBMCs. The chain links TRBV28 to TRBJ2-3; the D gene is possibly TRBD1 (6 bases). The origin of this receptor is a man between 18 and 29 years old in good health and CMV-seronegative. CDR3 loop: CASNRDITDTQYF. For the CDR3, the DNA is TGTGCCAGCAACCGGGACATCACAGATACGCAGTATTTT. The full variable domain, rest sourced from reference TRBV28 and TRBJ2-3, is DVKVTQSSRYLVKRTGEKVFLECVQDMDHENMFWYRQDPGLGLRLIYFSYDVKMKEKGDIPEGYSVSREKKERFSLILESASTNQTSMYLCASNRDITDTQYFGPGTRLTVL.